This T cell receptor beta chain comes out of a study of technical replicates of blood from a handful of donors (dated 2017 in TCRdb). In regard to this clone: Its antigen is not yet known. No much larger clone exists at a distance of one base, and base qualities are not known.

In the germline V gene, CDR1 corresponds to LGHNT and CDR2 to FRNRAP. Its CDR3 holds 15 amino acids, cysteine through phenylalanine. Only CDR3 DNA remains: 45 bases, in frame from the first base. V is pared back by 0 bases and J by 2 bases, with 9 bases lying between the germline termini. Libraries came from the immunoSEQ multiplex PCR assay. TCRdb re-hosts the immuneACCESS table, in-frame sequences only. Its copies lack some clones; in the studies checked, an unresolved V gene accounts for under half of them, and the cause for the rest is not known. Within this sample are tens of thousands of clones, with around 92% of them counted one time only. Together, the top ten hold under 0.4% of the sample.

The rearrangement joined TRBV12-5 to TRBJ2-3; no D gene can be assigned with confidence. The sequencing input was T cells isolated from PBMCs. This TCR was sampled from a human donor in good health. Some clones in this sample may be carry-over from other donors' samples. The DNA reads TGTGCTAGTGGTTTGGTCGGCGGTCTCACAGATACGCAGTATTTT. Protein translation: CASGLVGGLTDTQYF.